Presented here are 10 T cell receptor beta chains from one specimen sequenced in a study of Graves' ophthalmopathy and Graves' hyperthyroidism. The TCR beta CDR3 regions underwent amplification from RNA transcripts. First-round RT-PCR with HTBI primers preceded a second-round multiplex PCR. One entry per CDR3 protein, called by TCRdb with MiXCR from the multiplex PCR reads. This sample has hundreds of thousands of distinct CDR3 sequences, with over 13% found just once. The sample comprised blood. These receptor sequences come from a woman in her 30s with Graves' ophthalmopathy.

The CDR3 is CASSRDRRAYEQYF. CDR3 nucleotide sequence: TGTGCCAGCTCACGAGACAGGAGGGCCTACGAGCAGTACTTC. The chain combines TRBV18 with TRBJ2-7; D may correspond to TRBD1 or TRBD2 (6 bases each). V dropped 4 bases and J dropped 2 bases, with 12 bases sitting between them. CDR3 size: 14 residues. CDR1 is KGHSH and CDR2 is LQKENI in the germline V gene. The whole variable domain, remainder taken from reference TRBV18 and TRBJ2-7, is NAGVMQNPRHLVRRRGQEARLRCSPMKGHSHVYWYRQLPEEGLKFMVYLQKENIIDESGMPKERFSAEFPKEGPSILRIQQVVRGDSAAYFCASSRDRRAYEQYFGPGTRLTVT.

This clonotype appeared many times. The gene calls are TRBV12-3 or TRBV12-4 and TRBJ1-1; D uncertain. This CDR3 comprises 13 residues. V lost 7 bases and J lost 0, with 9 bases in between. The CDR3 DNA reads TGTGCCAGCACCCGACAACTGAACACTGAAGCTTTCTTT. It encodes CASTRQLNTEAFF.

At least ten counts were recorded for this clonotype. The chain employs TRBV19 and TRBJ1-5; a possible D gene is TRBD1 (5 bases). The V gene lost 8 bases and the J gene lost 3 bases, with 17 bases spanning the gap. The CDR3 loop spans 15 amino acids. Germline loops: CDR1 LNHDA, CDR2 SQIVND (reference sequence). CDR3 nucleotide sequence: TGTGCCAGTGGGGGGGTGCGTCTCGCCAATCAGCCCCAGCATTTT. This translates into CASGGVRLANQPQHF.

Ten or more counts support this clonotype. This chain uses TRBV6-2 or TRBV6-3 with TRBJ2-7; D gene uncertain. This CDR3 region has 15 residues. V was cut by 7 bases and J by 1 base, with 17 bases left in between. Germline lookup yields CDR1 MNHEY and CDR2 SVGEGT. The CDR3 loop reads CASTDRDKGSYEQYF. CDR3 nucleotides: TGTGCCAGCACCGATCGAGATAAGGGTTCCTACGAGCAGTACTTC.

This clonotype was seen ten or more times. One junction end does not reproduce the germline sequence, and a read error may be involved. For the CDR3, the DNA is TGTGCCACCAAGCGGACAGGGTGGGGCGGGAAGCTGTTTTTT. Translating gives CATKRTGWGGKLFF. V and J are TRBV15 and TRBJ2-2, with 8 bases lining up with TRBD1. This CDR3 spans 14 amino acids. Germline CDR1 LNHNV, CDR2 YYDKDF (reference sequence).

This clonotype was detected only a few times. The V call is TRBV4-1, the J call TRBJ2-7, with D perhaps assigned TRBD1 or TRBD2 (5 bases each). The CDR3 has 14 amino acids. Germline-derived CDR1 and CDR2 are MGHRA and YSYEKL. V was pared by 4 bases and J by 6 bases, with 16 bases between. The CDR3 sequence is CASSRPGRSAEQYF. CDR3 coding DNA: TGCGCCAGCAGCCGCCCGGGACGCTCGGCCGAGCAGTACTTC.

This clonotype appeared many times. This chain joins TRBV24-1 and TRBJ1-2; D gene unclear. The CDR3 spans 13 residues. CDR1 and CDR2 (germline): KGHDR, SFDVKD. V was shortened by 4 bases and J by 6 bases, with 11 bases between the two germline ends. Written as DNA, the CDR3 is TGTGCCACCAGTGAAGGGAATAGAGATGGCTACACCTTC. Translated, it gives CATSEGNRDGYTF.

The J gene is TRBJ1-2, the V gene TRBV13; D not resolved. V was shortened by 3 bases and J by 5 bases, with 13 bases between the two germline ends. Germline V gene sequence: CDR1 PRHDT, CDR2 FYEKMQ (reference sequence). The CDR3 is 14 amino acids. CDR3: CASSFGRNLYGYTF. The DNA of the CDR3 is TGTGCCAGCAGCTTCGGCAGGAACCTTTATGGCTACACCTTC. Together with reference TRBV13 and TRBJ1-2, the CDR3 gives the full variable domain: AAGVIQSPRHLIKEKRETATLKCYPIPRHDTVYWYQQGPGQDPQFLISFYEKMQSDKGSIPDRFSAQQFSDYHSELNMSSLELGDSALYFCASSFGRNLYGYTFGSGTRLTVV.

Ten or more counts support this clonotype. The chain uses TRBV25-1 and TRBJ2-7, with a tentative D call TRBD2 (6 bases). The germline V gene encodes CDR1 MGHDK and CDR2 SYGVNS. The V end lost 4 bases, the J end lost 1 base, and 11 bases lay between the germline ends. The CDR3 runs 14 residues. CDR3 sequence: CASSGGLTSYEQYF. In DNA form, the CDR3 reads TGTGCCAGCAGTGGCGGACTAACTTCCTACGAGCAGTACTTC.

This clonotype was counted at least ten times. This chain connects TRBV6-5 to TRBJ2-4, with D possibly being TRBD1 (6 bases). The germline V and J ends were trimmed by 0 bases and 4 bases, with 10 bases remaining between them. Per the germline V gene, CDR1 is MNHEY and CDR2 is SVGAGI. CDR3 size: 15 residues. DNA for the CDR3: TGTGCCAGCAGTTACTCCCCAGACAGGAAAAACATTCAGTACTTC. This translates into CASSYSPDRKNIQYF.